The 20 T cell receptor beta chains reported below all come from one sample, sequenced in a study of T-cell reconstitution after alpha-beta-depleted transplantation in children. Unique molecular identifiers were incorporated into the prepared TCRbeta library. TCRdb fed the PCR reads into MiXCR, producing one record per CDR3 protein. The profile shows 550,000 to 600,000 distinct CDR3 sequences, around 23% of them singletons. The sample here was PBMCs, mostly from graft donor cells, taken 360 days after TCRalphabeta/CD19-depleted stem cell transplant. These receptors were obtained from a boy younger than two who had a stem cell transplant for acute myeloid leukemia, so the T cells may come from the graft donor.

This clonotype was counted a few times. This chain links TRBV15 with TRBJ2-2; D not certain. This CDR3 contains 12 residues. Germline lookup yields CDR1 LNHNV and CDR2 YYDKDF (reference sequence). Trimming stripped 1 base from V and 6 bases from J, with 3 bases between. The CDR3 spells CATSRVAGELFF. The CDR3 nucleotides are TGTGCCACCAGCAGAGTGGCCGGGGAGCTGTTTTTT.

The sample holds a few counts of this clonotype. In DNA form, the CDR3 reads TGTGCCAGCAGTTTTGGCGTCCCAGGGGGCACTAATGAAAAACTGTTTTTT. Translated, it gives CASSFGVPGGTNEKLFF. The rearrangement uses TRBV12-3 or TRBV12-4 and TRBJ1-4; 8 bases align to TRBD1. The CDR3 length is 17 residues. The V segment lost 3 bases and the J segment 2 bases; nucleotides outside the gene matches: 8.

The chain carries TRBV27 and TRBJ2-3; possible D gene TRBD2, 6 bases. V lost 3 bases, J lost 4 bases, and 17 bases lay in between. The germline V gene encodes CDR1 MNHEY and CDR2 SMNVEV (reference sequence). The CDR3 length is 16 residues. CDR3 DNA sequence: TGTGCCAGCAGTTTCTTCCGGGACTCTAAATCAGATACGCAGTATTTT. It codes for CASSFFRDSKSDTQYF.

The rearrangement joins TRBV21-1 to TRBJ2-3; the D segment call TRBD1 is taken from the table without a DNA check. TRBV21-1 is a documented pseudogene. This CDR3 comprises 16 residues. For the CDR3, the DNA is TGTGCCAGCAGCCTACAGAGGGATCCCTACACAGATACGCAGTATTTT. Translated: CASSLQRDPYTDTQYF.

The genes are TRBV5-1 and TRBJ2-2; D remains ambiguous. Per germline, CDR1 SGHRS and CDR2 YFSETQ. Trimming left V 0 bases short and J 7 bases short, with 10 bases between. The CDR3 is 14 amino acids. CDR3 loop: CASSLALPGGELFF. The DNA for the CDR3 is TGCGCCAGCAGCTTGGCCTTACCGGGCGGGGAGCTGTTTTTT.

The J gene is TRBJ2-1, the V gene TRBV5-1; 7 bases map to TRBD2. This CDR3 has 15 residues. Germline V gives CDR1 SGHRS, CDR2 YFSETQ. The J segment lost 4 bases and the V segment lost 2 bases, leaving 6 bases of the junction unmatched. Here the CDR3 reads CASSFGGNLYNEQFF. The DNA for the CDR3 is TGCGCCAGCAGCTTCGGGGGGAATTTGTACAATGAGCAGTTCTTC.

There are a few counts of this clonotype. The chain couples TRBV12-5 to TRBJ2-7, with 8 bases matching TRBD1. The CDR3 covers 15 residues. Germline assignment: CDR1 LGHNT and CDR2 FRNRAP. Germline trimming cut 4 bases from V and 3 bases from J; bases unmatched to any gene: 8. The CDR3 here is CASGSHRDRLYEQYF. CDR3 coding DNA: TGTGCTAGTGGTTCTCACCGGGACAGGCTCTACGAGCAGTACTTC.

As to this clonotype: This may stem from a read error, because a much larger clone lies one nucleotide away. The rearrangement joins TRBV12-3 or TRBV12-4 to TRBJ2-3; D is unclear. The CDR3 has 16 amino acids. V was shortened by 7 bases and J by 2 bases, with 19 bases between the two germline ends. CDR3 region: CASTLRPRFLTDTQYF. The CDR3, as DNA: TGTGCCAGCACTCTGCGTCCTCGGTTTCTCACAGATACGCAGTATTTT.

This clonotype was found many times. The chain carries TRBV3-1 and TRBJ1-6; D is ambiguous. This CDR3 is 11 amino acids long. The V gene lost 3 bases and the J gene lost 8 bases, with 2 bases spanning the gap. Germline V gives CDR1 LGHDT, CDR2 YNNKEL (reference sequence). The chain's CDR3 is CASSHDSPLHF. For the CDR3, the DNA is TGTGCCAGCAGCCACGATTCACCCCTCCACTTT.

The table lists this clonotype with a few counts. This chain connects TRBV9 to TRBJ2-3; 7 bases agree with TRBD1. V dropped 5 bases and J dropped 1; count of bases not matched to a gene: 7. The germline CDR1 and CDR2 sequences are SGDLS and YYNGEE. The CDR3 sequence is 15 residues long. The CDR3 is CASRLTGIGTDTQYF. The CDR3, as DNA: TGTGCCAGCAGGTTGACAGGGATTGGCACAGATACGCAGTATTTT.

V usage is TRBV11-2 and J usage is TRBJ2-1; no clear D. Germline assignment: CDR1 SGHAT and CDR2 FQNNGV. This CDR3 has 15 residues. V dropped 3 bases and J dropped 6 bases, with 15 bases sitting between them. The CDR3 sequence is CASSLYSGRGNEQFF. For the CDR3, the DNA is TGTGCCAGCAGCTTGTACAGTGGTAGAGGCAATGAGCAGTTCTTC.

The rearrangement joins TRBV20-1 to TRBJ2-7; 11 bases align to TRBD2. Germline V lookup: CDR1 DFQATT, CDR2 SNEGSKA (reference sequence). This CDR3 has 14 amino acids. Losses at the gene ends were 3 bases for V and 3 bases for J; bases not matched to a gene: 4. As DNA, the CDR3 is TGCAGTGCTAGGACCGGGACTAGCGGCTACGAGCAGTACTTC. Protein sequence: CSARTGTSGYEQYF.

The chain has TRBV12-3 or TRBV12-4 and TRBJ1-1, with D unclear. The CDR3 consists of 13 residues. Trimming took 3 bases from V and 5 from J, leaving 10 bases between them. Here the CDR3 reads CASSLVEDTEAFF. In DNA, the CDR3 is TGTGCCAGCAGTTTGGTGGAGGATACTGAAGCTTTCTTT.

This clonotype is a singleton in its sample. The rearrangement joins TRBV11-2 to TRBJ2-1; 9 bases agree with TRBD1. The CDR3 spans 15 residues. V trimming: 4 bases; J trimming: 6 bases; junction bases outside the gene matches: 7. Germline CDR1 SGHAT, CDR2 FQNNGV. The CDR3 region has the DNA TGTGCCAGCAGCTCCGGGACAGGGCATTTCAATGAGCAGTTCTTC. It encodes CASSSGTGHFNEQFF.

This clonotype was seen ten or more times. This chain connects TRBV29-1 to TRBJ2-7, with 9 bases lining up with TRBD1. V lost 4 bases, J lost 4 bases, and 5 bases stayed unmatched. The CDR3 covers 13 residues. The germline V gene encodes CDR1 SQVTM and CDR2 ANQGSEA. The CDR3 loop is CSVATTGGYEQYF. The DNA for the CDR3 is TGCAGCGTTGCCACGACAGGGGGGTACGAGCAGTACTTC.

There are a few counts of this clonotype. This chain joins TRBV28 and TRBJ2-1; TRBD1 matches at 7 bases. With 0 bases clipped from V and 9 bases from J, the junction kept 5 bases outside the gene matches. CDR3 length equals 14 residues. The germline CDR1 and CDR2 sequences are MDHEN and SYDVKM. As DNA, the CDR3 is TGTGCCAGCAGTTTATGGACAGGGCGTGGTGAGCAGTTCTTC. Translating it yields CASSLWTGRGEQFF. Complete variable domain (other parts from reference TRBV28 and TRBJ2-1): DVKVTQSSRYLVKRTGEKVFLECVQDMDHENMFWYRQDPGLGLRLIYFSYDVKMKEKGDIPEGYSVSREKKERFSLILESASTNQTSMYLCASSLWTGRGEQFFGPGTRLTVL.

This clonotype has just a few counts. CDR3 residues: CASSSSGPNTEAFF. CDR3 DNA sequence: TGTGCCAGCAGCTCCTCCGGACCGAACACTGAAGCTTTCTTT. The J gene is TRBJ1-1, the V gene TRBV12-3 or TRBV12-4, with D unresolved. The V end lost 6 bases, the J end lost 1 base, and 12 bases lay between the germline ends. The CDR3 is 14 residues long.

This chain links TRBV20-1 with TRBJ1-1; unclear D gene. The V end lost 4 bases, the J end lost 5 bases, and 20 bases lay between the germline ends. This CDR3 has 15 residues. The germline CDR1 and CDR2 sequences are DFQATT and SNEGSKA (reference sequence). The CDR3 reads CSAKGLWAGRTEAFF. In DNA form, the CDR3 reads TGCAGTGCTAAGGGTCTTTGGGCCGGGAGGACTGAAGCTTTCTTT.

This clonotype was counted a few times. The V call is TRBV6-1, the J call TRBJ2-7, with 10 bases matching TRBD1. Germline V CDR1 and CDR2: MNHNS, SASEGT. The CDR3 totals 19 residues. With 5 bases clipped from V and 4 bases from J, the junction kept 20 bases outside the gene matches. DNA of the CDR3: TGTGCCAGCAGTCCAACAAAGGGACACCGGGACAGGGGTTTTTACGAGCAGTACTTC. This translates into CASSPTKGHRDRGFYEQYF.

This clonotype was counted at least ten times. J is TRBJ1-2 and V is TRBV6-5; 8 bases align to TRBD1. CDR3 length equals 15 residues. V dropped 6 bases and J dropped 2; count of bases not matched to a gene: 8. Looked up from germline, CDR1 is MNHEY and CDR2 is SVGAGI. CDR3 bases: TGTGCCAGCAGCCCGGACAGGGCGTGGAACTATGGCTACACCTTC. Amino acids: CASSPDRAWNYGYTF.